This T cell receptor beta chain was recovered during a study of technical replicates of blood from a handful of donors. The protocol was immunoSEQ multiplex PCR, while the TCRdb copy is restricted to in-frame clones and leaves out a portion. The repertoire holds tens of thousands of clones, just under 95% seen once, with roughly 0.34% in the top ten. The CDR3 contains 14 residues. Deletions cut 5 bases from V and 3 bases from J, with 13 bases between. Per germline, CDR1 MNHEY and CDR2 SMNVEV (reference sequence). Sequenced material: T cells isolated from PBMCs. This chain joins TRBV27 and TRBJ1-2; unclear D gene. This TCR came from a human donor in good health. CDR3 loop: CASSGINTHYGYTF. As DNA, the CDR3 is TGTGCCAGCAGTGGCATAAATACCCACTATGGCTACACCTTC.